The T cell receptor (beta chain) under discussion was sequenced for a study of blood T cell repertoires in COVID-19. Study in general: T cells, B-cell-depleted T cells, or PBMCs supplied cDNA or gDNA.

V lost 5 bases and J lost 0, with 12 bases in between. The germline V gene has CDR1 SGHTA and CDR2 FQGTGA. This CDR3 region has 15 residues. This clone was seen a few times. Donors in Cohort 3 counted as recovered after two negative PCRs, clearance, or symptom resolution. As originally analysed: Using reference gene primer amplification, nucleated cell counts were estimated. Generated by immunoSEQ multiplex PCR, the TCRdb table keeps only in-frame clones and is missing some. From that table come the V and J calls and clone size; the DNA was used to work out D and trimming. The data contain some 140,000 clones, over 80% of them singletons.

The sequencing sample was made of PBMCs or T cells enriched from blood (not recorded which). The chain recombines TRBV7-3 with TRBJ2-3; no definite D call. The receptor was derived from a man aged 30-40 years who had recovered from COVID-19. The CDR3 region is CASSQDSTSTDTQYF. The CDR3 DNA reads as TGTGCCAGCAGCCAAGACTCAACTAGCACAGATACGCAGTATTTT. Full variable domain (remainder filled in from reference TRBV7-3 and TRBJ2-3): GAGVSQTPSNKVTEKGKYVELRCDPISGHTALYWYRQSLGQGPEFLIYFQGTGAADDSGLPNDRFFAVRPEGSVSTLKIQRTERGDSAVYLCASSQDSTSTDTQYFGPGTRLTVL.